Following are 31 T cell receptor beta chains from one sample sequenced in a study of radiation and T cells in renal cell carcinoma. Time point defined: blood 2 weeks post-SBRT. Treatment specified: 15 Gy SBRT to primary tumor, nephrectomy 4 weeks later. Clones were read by immunoSEQ multiplex PCR, and TCRdb kept only the in-frame ones, dropping some. The sample shows more than 150,000 clones, 87% of them seen only once. The sequences come from blood, collected from a patient whose treatment included radiotherapy and nephrectomy. These receptors were taken from a woman in her forties or fifties with renal cell carcinoma.

The chain has TRBV7-2 and TRBJ1-5, with 7 bases identical to TRBD1. The CDR3 covers 15 residues. Germline trimming cut 5 bases from V and 2 bases from J; bases unmatched to any gene: 6. Germline V gene data show CDR1 as SGHTA and CDR2 as FQGNSA. CDR3 region: CASSRQGMGNQPQHF. In DNA form, the CDR3 reads TGTGCCAGCAGCCGACAGGGTATGGGCAATCAGCCCCAGCATTTT.

In its sample, this clone was seen once. V and J are TRBV18 and TRBJ2-7; TRBD2 agrees at 7 bases. V shed 6 bases and J 4 bases; nucleotides not matched to a gene: 3. Germline V gene sequence: CDR1 KGHSH, CDR2 LQKENI. CDR3 size: 12 residues. This CDR3 reads CASSGAGYEQYF. In DNA form, the CDR3 reads TGTGCCAGCTCCGGAGCGGGGTACGAGCAGTACTTC.

The chain is built from TRBV7-2 and TRBJ2-5, with D hard to call. Germline CDR1 is SGHTA and CDR2 is FQGNSA. Deletions cut 5 bases from V and 3 bases from J, with 10 bases between. This CDR3 is 13 amino acids long. The CDR3 DNA reads as TGTGCCAGCAGCCGTTCTAGTAAAGAGACCCAGTACTTC. Its protein is CASSRSSKETQYF.

The chain has TRBV5-5 and TRBJ2-5; 7 nucleotides agree with TRBD2. With V trimmed by 0 bases and J by 6 bases, 8 bases remained unmatched. This CDR3 is 15 amino acids long. CDR1 and CDR2 (germline): SGHKS, YYEKEE (reference sequence). The CDR3 nucleotides are TGTGCCAGCAGCTTGGATACGGGGGGTGAGCAGACCCAGTACTTC. Translation gives CASSLDTGGEQTQYF.

The chain joins TRBV18 to TRBJ1-1, with D possibly TRBD1 on 5 matching bases. Per the germline V gene, CDR1 is KGHSH and CDR2 is LQKENI. This CDR3 is built from 17 residues. V was clipped by 5 bases and J by 1 base, with 20 bases between them. The CDR3 DNA reads as TGTGCCAGCTCAGTTAGGGGAGCTTCTTTGGGGAACACTGAAGCTTTCTTT. Protein product: CASSVRGASLGNTEAFF.

Ten or more counts support this clone. The junction does not match germline at one end; this may be a read error. Other DNA variants within this sample encode the same CDR3. V gene TRBV18 combines with J gene TRBJ1-1, with TRBD1 as a possible D gene (5 bases). The V gene's germline CDR1 is KGHSH and CDR2 LQKENI. This CDR3 has 13 amino acids. CDR3 in amino acids: CASSPQVNTEAFF. CDR3 DNA sequence: TGTGCCAGCTCTCCACAGGTTAACACTGAAGCTTTCTTT.

Of note for this clone: The sample contains more than one DNA sequence encoding this CDR3. The rearrangement joins TRBV5-5 to TRBJ1-2; 7 nucleotides align to TRBD1. This CDR3 has 14 residues. Losses at the gene ends were 0 bases for V and 2 bases for J; bases not matched to a gene: 1. The germline CDR1 and CDR2 sequences are SGHKS and YYEKEE (reference sequence). CDR3: CASSLGTGNYGYTF. CDR3 bases: TGTGCCAGCAGCTTGGGGACAGGCAACTATGGCTACACCTTC.

V and J are TRBV6-5 and TRBJ2-4; a possible D gene is TRBD1 (6 bases). The CDR3 covers 16 residues. V was cut by 3 bases and J by 3 bases, with 15 bases left in between. Germline loops: CDR1 MNHEY, CDR2 SVGAGI. CDR3 in amino acids: CASSYEPGGGKNIQYF. CDR3 in DNA: TGTGCCAGCAGTTATGAACCTGGGGGCGGCAAAAACATTCAGTACTTC.

V usage is TRBV7-2 and J usage is TRBJ1-5; D is ambiguous. The CDR3 runs to 16 residues. Trimming took 2 bases from V and 5 from J, leaving 16 bases between them. The V gene's germline CDR1 is SGHTA and CDR2 FQGNSA. The CDR3, as DNA: TGTGCCAGCAGCTTATTAGGCACGGGTAAAGATCAGCCCCAGCATTTT. It specifies CASSLLGTGKDQPQHF.

The V call is TRBV4-1, the J call TRBJ1-1; D is unresolved. The CDR3 runs to 15 residues. Germline CDR1 reads MGHRA; CDR2 reads YSYEKL. With 4 bases removed from V and 6 bases from J, the gap between germline ends came to 18 bases. CDR3 DNA: TGCGCCAGCAGCCCTCGAAATGAAGGCAGGCCTGAAGCTTTCTTT. It yields the protein CASSPRNEGRPEAFF.

In this sample, this clone turned up a few times. The chain employs TRBV10-3 and TRBJ1-1, with no clear D. Trimming took off 4 bases at V and 10 bases at J, with 13 bases between the two ends. Germline V lookup: CDR1 ENHRY, CDR2 SYGVKD. The CDR3 extends over 12 amino acids. Here the CDR3 DNA reads TGTGCCATCAGTGCAACCTCTACCTCAGCTTTCTTT. It specifies CAISATSTSAFF.

This clone was counted between two and nine times. This sequence joins TRBV19 and TRBJ2-1; possible D gene TRBD2, 5 bases. Germline V gene sequence: CDR1 LNHDA, CDR2 SQIVND (reference sequence). With 5 bases removed from V and 7 bases from J, the gap between germline ends came to 9 bases. The CDR3 runs to 12 residues. The CDR3 region has the DNA TGTGCCAGTAGTGGGTGGACTAATGAGCAGTTCTTC. Translation gives CASSGWTNEQFF.

The rearrangement joins TRBV7-9 to TRBJ2-5, with D possibly being TRBD2 (5 bases). Germline V gene data show CDR1 as SEHNR and CDR2 as FQNEAQ (reference sequence). CDR3 size: 14 residues. Trimming removed 6 bases from V and 2 bases from J, with 13 bases in between. The CDR3 sequence: CASRYTREQETQYF. The CDR3 DNA follows: TGTGCCAGCAGGTACACTAGGGAACAAGAGACCCAGTACTTC.

This clone was picked up a small number of times. The gene calls are TRBV19 and TRBJ1-2, with 7 bases aligning to TRBD1. V shed 7 bases, J shed 8 bases, and the junction held 10 bases outside the gene matches. Germline lookup yields CDR1 LNHDA and CDR2 SQIVND (reference sequence). The CDR3 contains 13 residues. The DNA for the CDR3 is TGTGCCAGTATCCCAGGGACAGAAGACGGCTACACCTTC. Encoded protein: CASIPGTEDGYTF.

The rearrangement links TRBV6-1 to TRBJ2-5; 9 bases map to TRBD2. From germline, CDR1 is MNHNS and CDR2 SASEGT. The CDR3 is 15 amino acids. The J segment lost 5 bases and the V segment lost 6 bases, leaving 10 bases of the junction unmatched. CDR3 nucleotide sequence: TGTGCCAGCAGGGATTACGGCGGGGGGGATGAGACCCAGTACTTC. Its translation: CASRDYGGGDETQYF.

The chain recombines TRBV7-3 with TRBJ2-7, with 8 bases that match TRBD1. CDR1 SGHTA and CDR2 FQGTGA come from the germline V gene. Losses at the gene ends were 5 bases for V and 7 bases for J; bases not matched to a gene: 7. This CDR3 is built from 13 residues. Written as DNA, the CDR3 is TGTGCCAGCAGCACCGGACAGGGACGAGAGCAGTACTTC. It specifies CASSTGQGREQYF. The full variable domain, its missing parts supplied by reference TRBV7-3 and TRBJ2-7, is GAGVSQTPSNKVTEKGKYVELRCDPISGHTALYWYRQSLGQGPEFLIYFQGTGAADDSGLPNDRFFAVRPEGSVSTLKIQRTERGDSAVYLCASSTGQGREQYFGPGTRLTVT.

This chain uses TRBV4-2 with TRBJ1-2; 9 nucleotides align to TRBD1. J lost 7 bases, V lost 0 bases, and 3 bases had no gene match. The CDR3 extends over 14 amino acids. Germline CDR1 is LGHNA and CDR2 is YNFKEQ. CDR3 protein: CASSQEGTGRGYTF. As DNA, the CDR3 is TGTGCCAGCAGCCAAGAAGGGACAGGGCGTGGCTACACCTTC.

The rearrangement uses TRBV5-1 and TRBJ2-7; no definite D call. The length of the CDR3 is 13 residues. V was cut by 3 bases and J by 5 bases, with 12 bases left in between. Germline V lookup: CDR1 SGHRS, CDR2 YFSETQ. The CDR3 spells CASSSSRANEQYF. The CDR3 DNA follows: TGCGCCAGCAGCTCCTCTCGGGCCAACGAGCAGTACTTC.

This clone was seen a few times. The chain joins TRBV19 to TRBJ1-4, with D possibly matching TRBD1 (6 bases). The length of the CDR3 is 13 residues. V was pared by 5 bases and J by 10 bases, with 14 bases between. Germline CDR1 reads LNHDA; CDR2 reads SQIVND (reference sequence). CDR3 sequence reads: CASSSLGGVKLFF. The CDR3 coding sequence is TGTGCCAGTAGTTCCCTAGGGGGAGTAAAACTGTTTTTT.

This CDR3 reads CASSLYTGDETQYF. For the CDR3, the DNA is TGCGCCAGCAGCTTATACACAGGGGATGAGACCCAGTACTTC. V usage is TRBV5-1 and J usage is TRBJ2-5, with 7 bases matching TRBD1. V shed 2 bases, J shed 5 bases, and the junction held 6 bases outside the gene matches. The germline gives CDR1 SGHRS, CDR2 YFSETQ. This CDR3 has 14 amino acids.

The CDR3, as DNA: TGTGCCAGCCACGAGCGGGGGAGGTACAATGAGCAGTTCTTC. Amino acid sequence: CASHERGRYNEQFF. The V call is TRBV5-8, the J call TRBJ2-1; 8 bases agree with TRBD2. In germline, CDR1 is SGHTS, CDR2 YDEGEE. The junction had 7 bases not matched to a gene; V was cut back by 7 bases and J by 4 bases. This CDR3 spans 14 amino acids.

The V call is TRBV2, the J call TRBJ2-7, with a tentative D call TRBD2 (6 bases). V was cut by 10 bases and J by 7 bases, with 17 bases left in between. The CDR3 runs to 12 residues. CDR1 is SNHLY and CDR2 is FYNNEI in the germline V gene. The DNA of the CDR3 is TGTGCCAAGGGGCGAGGCGCGGGAGAGCAGTACTTC. As protein: CAKGRGAGEQYF.

The chain recombines TRBV6-5 with TRBJ2-7; D unresolved. There are 11 residues in the CDR3. CDR1 is MNHEY, CDR2 SVGAGI, per germline. V was pared by 6 bases and J by 1 base, with 4 bases between. CDR3 protein: CASRRSYEQYF. CDR3 nucleotide sequence: TGTGCCAGCAGGAGGTCCTACGAGCAGTACTTC.

The CDR3 coding sequence is TGCGCCAGCAGCTTGTCTGGGACAGGACGGACGGGTGAGCAGTTCTTC. Amino acids: CASSLSGTGRTGEQFF. The chain uses TRBV5-1 and TRBJ2-1; the match to TRBD1 covers 8 bases. V trimming: 1 base; J trimming: 9 bases; junction bases outside the gene matches: 12. The CDR3 spans 16 residues. From germline, CDR1 is SGHRS and CDR2 YFSETQ. Using reference TRBV5-1 and TRBJ2-1 for the parts outside the CDR3, the full variable domain is KAGVTQTPRYLIKTRGQQVTLSCSPISGHRSVSWYQQTPGQGLQFLFEYFSETQRNKGNFPGRFSGRQFSNSRSEMNVSTLELGDSALYLCASSLSGTGRTGEQFFGPGTRLTVL.

The CDR3 region is CASSPGLAETQYF. The DNA of the CDR3 is TGTGCCAGCTCACCAGGACTAGCGGAGACCCAGTACTTC. The chain combines TRBV18 with TRBJ2-5; TRBD2 matches at 9 bases. The junction had 0 bases not matched to a gene; V was cut back by 2 bases and J by 5 bases. The CDR3 covers 13 residues. From germline, CDR1 is KGHSH and CDR2 LQKENI. The full variable domain, rest sourced from reference TRBV18 and TRBJ2-5, is NAGVMQNPRHLVRRRGQEARLRCSPMKGHSHVYWYRQLPEEGLKFMVYLQKENIIDESGMPKERFSAEFPKEGPSILRIQQVVRGDSAAYFCASSPGLAETQYFGPGTRLLVL.

The V and J genes are TRBV7-3 and TRBJ2-3; 8 nucleotides align to TRBD1. Per germline, CDR1 SGHTA and CDR2 FQGTGA. Trimming took 4 bases from V and 3 from J; bases not matched to a gene: 6. CDR3 length: 15 residues. CDR3 protein: CASSSQGARTDTQYF. The CDR3 DNA reads as TGTGCCAGCAGCTCCCAGGGGGCTCGTACAGATACGCAGTATTTT.

The V call is TRBV2, the J call TRBJ2-7; D could derive from TRBD1 or TRBD2 (5 bases each). V was shortened by 4 bases and J by 6 bases, with 13 bases between the two germline ends. CDR1 and CDR2 from the germline V gene are SNHLY and FYNNEI. The CDR3 length is 13 residues. The CDR3 sequence is CASSGGPRAEQYF. In DNA form, the CDR3 reads TGTGCCAGCAGTGGGGGCCCGAGGGCCGAGCAGTACTTC.

The CDR3 sequence is CASSLAGGGYEQYF. Written as DNA, the CDR3 is TGTGCCAGCAGCTTAGCTGGGGGGGGCTACGAGCAGTACTTC. The chain carries TRBV7-9 and TRBJ2-7, with 7 positions matching TRBD2. From germline, CDR1 is SEHNR and CDR2 FQNEAQ (reference sequence). Germline trimming cut 0 bases from V and 3 bases from J; bases unmatched to any gene: 2. The CDR3 consists of 14 residues.

Of note for this clone: The sample carries other DNA sequences with the same CDR3. The chain joins TRBV30 to TRBJ1-1; no firm D call. V was clipped by 0 bases and J by 1 base, with 3 bases between them. This CDR3 is built from 12 residues. Germline V gene data show CDR1 as GTSNPN and CDR2 as SVGIG (reference sequence). The CDR3 DNA sequence: TGTGCCTGGAGTGTGGGGAACACTGAAGCTTTCTTT. Protein product: CAWSVGNTEAFF.

The rearrangement uses TRBV7-6 and TRBJ1-1, with a possible D match to TRBD1 (6 bases). Germline CDR1 is SGHVS and CDR2 is FNYEAQ. The CDR3 consists of 14 residues. V gave up 5 bases and J gave up 5 bases, with 15 bases separating them. The CDR3: CASSLGGGSTEAFF. The CDR3 DNA sequence: TGTGCCAGCAGCCTGGGGGGGGGCAGTACTGAAGCTTTCTTT.

The rearrangement joins TRBV7-2 to TRBJ2-3, with a weak D call TRBD1 (5 bases). V dropped 2 bases and J dropped 2 bases, with 11 bases sitting between them. This CDR3 has 15 residues. Germline V gives CDR1 SGHTA, CDR2 FQGNSA. The DNA of the CDR3 is TGTGCCAGCAGCTTAAGGGGCCAGAACACAGATACGCAGTATTTT. Translating it yields CASSLRGQNTDTQYF.